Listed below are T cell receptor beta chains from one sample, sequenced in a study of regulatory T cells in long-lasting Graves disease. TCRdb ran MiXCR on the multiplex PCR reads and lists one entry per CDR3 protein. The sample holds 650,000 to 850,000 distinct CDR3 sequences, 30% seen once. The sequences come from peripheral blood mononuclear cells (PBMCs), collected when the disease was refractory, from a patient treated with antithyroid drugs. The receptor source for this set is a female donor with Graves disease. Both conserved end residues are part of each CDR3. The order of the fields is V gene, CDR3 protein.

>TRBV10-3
CAINEGSEGAETQYF
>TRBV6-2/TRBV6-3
CASSTRTSFYEQYF
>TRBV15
CATSRPGQGNYEQYF
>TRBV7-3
CASSRTSGSGGELFF
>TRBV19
CASTRGYQGTEAFF
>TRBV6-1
CASRPDSYTEAFF
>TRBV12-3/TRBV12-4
CASSSSQAVAFF
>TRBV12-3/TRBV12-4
CASSLIGDADTQYF
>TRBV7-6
CASSLAAASGGLSYEQYF
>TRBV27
CASSSSTGASYEQYF
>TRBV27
CASSSRTFRGETQYF
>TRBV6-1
CASRDSVPPDTQYF
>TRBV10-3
CAIIPDSNTEAFF
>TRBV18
CASSDRGRGETQYF
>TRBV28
CASSESGLADFYEQYF
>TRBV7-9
CASSSAGTSNEKLFF
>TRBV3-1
CASSLQGTSVYEQYF
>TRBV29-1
CSVVQPPGTEAFF
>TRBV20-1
CSAVLDRGNYGYTF
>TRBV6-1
CASSGTAGGPHEQYF
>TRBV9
CASSVDSGGTRWTQYF
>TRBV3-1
CASSQLGVNTEAFF
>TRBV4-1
CASSPRLGVYTEAFF
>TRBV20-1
CSAREMTGSNTEAFF
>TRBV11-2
CASSLVQSGNYGYTF
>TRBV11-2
CASSQLKGGADTEAFF
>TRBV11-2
CASSLKAKAPVYEQYF
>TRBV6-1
CASSRQGGTAEAFF
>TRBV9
CASSIEAALPTDTQYF
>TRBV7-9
CASSPRGNSNQPQHF
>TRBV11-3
CASSSMDPSWGAFF
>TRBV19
CASTKGARGNQPQHF
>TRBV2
CASSAEVRAEQYF
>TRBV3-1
CASSRSTGYEQYF
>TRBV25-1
CASSGNRDRLHYGYTF
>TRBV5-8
CASSYLQGNSNQPQHF
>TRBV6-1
CASSDGAVYSNQPQHF
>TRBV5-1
CASSSGQAHYEQYF
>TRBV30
CAWSNFLFTGSYEQYF
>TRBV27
CASSYVRGVRTEAFF
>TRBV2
CASSEADRGNTEAFF
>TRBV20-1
CSARDRAGYRETQYF
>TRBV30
CACGSQGNTEAFF
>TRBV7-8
CASTYSQGGTEAFF
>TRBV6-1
CASSEGTAHYEQYF